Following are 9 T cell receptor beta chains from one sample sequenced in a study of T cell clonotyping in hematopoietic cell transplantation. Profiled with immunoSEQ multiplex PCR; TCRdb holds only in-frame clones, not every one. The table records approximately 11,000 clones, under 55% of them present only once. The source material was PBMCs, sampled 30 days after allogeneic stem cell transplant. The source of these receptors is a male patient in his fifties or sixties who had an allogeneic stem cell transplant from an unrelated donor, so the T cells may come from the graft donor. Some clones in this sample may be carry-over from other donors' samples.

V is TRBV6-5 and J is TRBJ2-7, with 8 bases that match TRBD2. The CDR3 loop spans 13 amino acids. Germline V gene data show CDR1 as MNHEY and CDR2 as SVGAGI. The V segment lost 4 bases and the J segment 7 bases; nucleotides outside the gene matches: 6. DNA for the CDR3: TGTGCCAGCAGTTTGTTAGCGGGACTGGAGCAGTACTTC. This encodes CASSLLAGLEQYF.

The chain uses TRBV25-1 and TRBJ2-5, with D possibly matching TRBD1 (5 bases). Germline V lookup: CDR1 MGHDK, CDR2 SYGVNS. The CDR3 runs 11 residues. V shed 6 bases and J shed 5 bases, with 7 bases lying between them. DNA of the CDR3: TGTGCCAGCAGGGGGCGGGAGACCCAGTACTTC. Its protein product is CASRGRETQYF.

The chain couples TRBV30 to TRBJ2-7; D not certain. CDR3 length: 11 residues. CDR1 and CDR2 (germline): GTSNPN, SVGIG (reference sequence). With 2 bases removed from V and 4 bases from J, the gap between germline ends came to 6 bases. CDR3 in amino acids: CAWSFPYEQYF. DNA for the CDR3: TGTGCCTGGAGTTTTCCTTACGAGCAGTACTTC. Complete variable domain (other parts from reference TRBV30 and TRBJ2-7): SQTIHQWPATLVQPVGSPLSLECTVEGTSNPNLYWYRQAAGRGLQLLFYSVGIGQISSEVPQNLSASRPQDRQFILSSKKLLLSDSGFYLCAWSFPYEQYFGPGTRLTVT.

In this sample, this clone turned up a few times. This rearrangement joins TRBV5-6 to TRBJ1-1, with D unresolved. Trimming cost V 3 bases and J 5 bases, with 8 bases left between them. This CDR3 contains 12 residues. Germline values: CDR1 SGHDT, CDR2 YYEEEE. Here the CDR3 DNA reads TGTGCCAGCAGCTGGGGTTTGACTGAAGCTTTCTTT. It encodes CASSWGLTEAFF.

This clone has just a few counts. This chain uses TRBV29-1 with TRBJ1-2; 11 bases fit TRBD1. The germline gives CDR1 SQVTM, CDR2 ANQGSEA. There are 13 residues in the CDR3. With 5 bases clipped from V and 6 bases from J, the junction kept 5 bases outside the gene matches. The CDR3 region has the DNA TGCAGCGTTCTGGACAGGGGGCAGGATGGCTACACCTTC. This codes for CSVLDRGQDGYTF.

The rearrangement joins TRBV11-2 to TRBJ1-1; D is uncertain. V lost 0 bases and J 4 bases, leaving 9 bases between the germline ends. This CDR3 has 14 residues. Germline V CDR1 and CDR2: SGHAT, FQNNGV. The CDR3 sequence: CASSLERISTEAFF. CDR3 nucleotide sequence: TGTGCCAGCAGCTTAGAGAGAATAAGCACTGAAGCTTTCTTT.

In nucleotides, the CDR3 is TGTGCCTGGAGTGTACCGGGACTAGCGGCTAGCACAGATACGCAGTATTTT. Translating gives CAWSVPGLAASTDTQYF. This sequence joins TRBV30 and TRBJ2-3, with TRBD2 matching 11 bases. Germline V CDR1 and CDR2: GTSNPN, SVGIG (reference sequence). The CDR3 sequence is 17 residues long. The trim removed 0 bases at V and 0 bases at J, leaving 5 bases unmatched. The full variable domain, rest sourced from reference TRBV30 and TRBJ2-3, is SQTIHQWPATLVQPVGSPLSLECTVEGTSNPNLYWYRQAAGRGLQLLFYSVGIGQISSEVPQNLSASRPQDRQFILSSKKLLLSDSGFYLCAWSVPGLAASTDTQYFGPGTRLTVL.

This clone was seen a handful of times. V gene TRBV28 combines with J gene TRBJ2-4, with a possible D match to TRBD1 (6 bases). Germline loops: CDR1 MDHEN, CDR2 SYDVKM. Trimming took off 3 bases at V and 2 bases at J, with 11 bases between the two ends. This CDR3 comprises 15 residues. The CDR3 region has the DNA TGTGCCAGCAGTTTCCCAGGGGCATCCAAAAACATTCAGTACTTC. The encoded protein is CASSFPGASKNIQYF.

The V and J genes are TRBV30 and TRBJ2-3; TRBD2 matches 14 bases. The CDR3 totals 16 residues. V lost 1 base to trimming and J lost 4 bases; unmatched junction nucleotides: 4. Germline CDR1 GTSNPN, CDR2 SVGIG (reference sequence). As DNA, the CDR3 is TGTGCCTGGAGTGATACGGGACTAGCGGGAGCAGATACGCAGTATTTT. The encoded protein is CAWSDTGLAGADTQYF.